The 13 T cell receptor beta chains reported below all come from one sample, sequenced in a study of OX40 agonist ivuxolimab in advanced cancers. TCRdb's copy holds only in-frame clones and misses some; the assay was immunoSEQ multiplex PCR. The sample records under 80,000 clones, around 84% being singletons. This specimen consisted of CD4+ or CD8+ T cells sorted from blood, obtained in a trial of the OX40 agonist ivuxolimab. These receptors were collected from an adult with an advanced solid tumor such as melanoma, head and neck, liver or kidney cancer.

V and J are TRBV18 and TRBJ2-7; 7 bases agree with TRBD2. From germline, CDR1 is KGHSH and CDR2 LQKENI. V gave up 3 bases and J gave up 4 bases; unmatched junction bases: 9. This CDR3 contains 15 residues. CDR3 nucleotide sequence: TGTGCCAGCTCACCCGGTCTAGCGGACGTTTACGAGCAGTACTTC. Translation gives CASSPGLADVYEQYF.

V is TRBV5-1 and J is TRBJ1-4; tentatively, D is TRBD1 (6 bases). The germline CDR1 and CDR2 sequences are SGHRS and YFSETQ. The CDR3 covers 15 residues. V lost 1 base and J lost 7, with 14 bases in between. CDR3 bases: TGCGCCAGCAGCTTGACCACGGGGGGGCGTGAAAAACTGTTTTTT. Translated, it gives CASSLTTGGREKLFF.

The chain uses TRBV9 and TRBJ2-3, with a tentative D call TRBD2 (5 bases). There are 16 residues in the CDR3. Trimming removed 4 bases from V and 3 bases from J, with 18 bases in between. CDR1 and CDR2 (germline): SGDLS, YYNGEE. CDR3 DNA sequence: TGTGCCAGCAGCCCCCGGCTAGCTGTCTCAACAGATACGCAGTATTTT. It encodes CASSPRLAVSTDTQYF.

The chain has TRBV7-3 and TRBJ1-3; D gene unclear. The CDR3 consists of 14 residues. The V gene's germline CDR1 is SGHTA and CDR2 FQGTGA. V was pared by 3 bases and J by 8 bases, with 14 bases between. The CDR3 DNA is TGTGCCAGCAGCTTGGGAGGGCGGGGAGACACCATATATTTT. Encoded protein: CASSLGGRGDTIYF.

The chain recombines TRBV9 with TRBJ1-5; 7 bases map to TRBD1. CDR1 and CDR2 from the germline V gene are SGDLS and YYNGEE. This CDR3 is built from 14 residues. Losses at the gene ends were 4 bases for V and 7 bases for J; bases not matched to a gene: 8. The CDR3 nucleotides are TGTGCCAGCAGCAAAACAGGGGAGGGACAGCCCCAGCATTTT. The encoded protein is CASSKTGEGQPQHF.

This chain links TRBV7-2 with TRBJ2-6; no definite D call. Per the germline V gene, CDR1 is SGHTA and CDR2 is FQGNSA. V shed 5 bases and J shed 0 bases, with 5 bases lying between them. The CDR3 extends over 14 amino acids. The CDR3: CASSHNSGANVLTF. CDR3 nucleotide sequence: TGTGCCAGCAGCCACAACTCTGGGGCCAACGTCCTGACTTTC.

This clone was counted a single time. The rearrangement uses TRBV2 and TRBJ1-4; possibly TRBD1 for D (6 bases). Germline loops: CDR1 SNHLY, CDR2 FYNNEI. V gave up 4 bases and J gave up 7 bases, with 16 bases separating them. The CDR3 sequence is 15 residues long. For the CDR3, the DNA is TGTGCCAGCAGTGGGAAACAGGGACGGAGTGAAAAACTGTTTTTT. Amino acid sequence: CASSGKQGRSEKLFF.

This CDR3 reads CASSLAQSGPTYNEQFF. The CDR3 DNA reads as TGTGCCAGCAGCTTAGCGCAGAGCGGACCTACCTACAATGAGCAGTTCTTC. The chain employs TRBV7-9 and TRBJ2-1, with D possibly being TRBD2 (5 bases). Trimming pared 0 bases from V and 2 bases from J, leaving 14 bases between. CDR3 length equals 17 residues. CDR1 and CDR2 from the germline V gene are SEHNR and FQNEAQ (reference sequence).

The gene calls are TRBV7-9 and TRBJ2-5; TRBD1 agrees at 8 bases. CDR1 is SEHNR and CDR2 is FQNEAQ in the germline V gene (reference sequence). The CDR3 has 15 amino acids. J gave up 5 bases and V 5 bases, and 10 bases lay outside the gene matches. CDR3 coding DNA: TGTGCCAGCAGCACAACCTCAGGGGGCGGGGAGACCCAGTACTTC. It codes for CASSTTSGGGETQYF.

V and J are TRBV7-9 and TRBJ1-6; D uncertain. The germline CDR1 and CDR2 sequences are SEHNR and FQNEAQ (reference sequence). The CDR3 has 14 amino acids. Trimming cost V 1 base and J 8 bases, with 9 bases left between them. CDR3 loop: CASSLGRSDSPLHF. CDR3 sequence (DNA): TGTGCCAGCAGCTTAGGACGGAGCGATTCACCCCTCCACTTT.

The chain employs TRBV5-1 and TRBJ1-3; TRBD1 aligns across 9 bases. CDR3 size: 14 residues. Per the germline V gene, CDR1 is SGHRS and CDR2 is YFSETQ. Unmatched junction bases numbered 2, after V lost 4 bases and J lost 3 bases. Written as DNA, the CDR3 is TGCGCCAGCAGCGACAGGGGGTTTGGAAACACCATATATTTT. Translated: CASSDRGFGNTIYF.

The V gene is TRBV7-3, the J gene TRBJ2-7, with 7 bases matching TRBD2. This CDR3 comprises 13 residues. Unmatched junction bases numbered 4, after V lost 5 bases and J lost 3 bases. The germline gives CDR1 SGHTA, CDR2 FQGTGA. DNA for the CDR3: TGTGCCAGCAGCCGCTCGGGGGGCTACGAGCAGTACTTC. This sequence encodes CASSRSGGYEQYF.

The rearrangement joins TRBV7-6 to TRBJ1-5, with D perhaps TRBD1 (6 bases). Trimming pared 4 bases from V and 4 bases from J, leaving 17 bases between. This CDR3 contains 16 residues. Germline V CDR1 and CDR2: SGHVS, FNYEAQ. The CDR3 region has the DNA TGTGCCAGCAGCTCAGAGGTAACGGGGGCAAATCAGCCCCAGCATTTT. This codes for CASSSEVTGANQPQHF.